The 23 T cell receptor beta chains presented below share a single source sample, sequenced in a study of OX40 agonist ivuxolimab in advanced cancers. The protocol was immunoSEQ multiplex PCR, while the TCRdb copy is restricted to in-frame clones and leaves out a portion. Of approximately 77,000 clones in the sample, around 83% were seen once. This sample comprised CD4+ or CD8+ T cells sorted from blood, obtained in a trial of the OX40 agonist ivuxolimab. Receptor source: an adult with an advanced solid tumor such as melanoma, head and neck, liver or kidney cancer.

The chain uses TRBV5-1 and TRBJ2-5; D gene unclear. The CDR3 is 12 amino acids. V was cut by 0 bases and J by 4 bases, with 4 bases left in between. Germline-derived CDR1 and CDR2 are SGHRS and YFSETQ. The CDR3 DNA is TGCGCCAGCAGCTTGGGTTTAGAGACCCAGTACTTC. Translated: CASSLGLETQYF.

The gene calls are TRBV7-9 and TRBJ1-3; D is ambiguous. The CDR3 contains 11 residues. Germline CDR1 is SEHNR and CDR2 is FQNEAQ (reference sequence). Between the trimmed V and J ends, which lost 5 bases and 9 bases, there was a span of 8 bases. CDR3 region: CASSHYSTIYF. DNA of the CDR3: TGTGCCAGCAGCCACTATAGCACCATATATTTT.

This rearrangement joins TRBV2 to TRBJ1-5; D not certain. The CDR3 is 15 amino acids. Germline V gene lookup returns CDR1 SNHLY and CDR2 FYNNEI. Trimming removed 6 bases at V and 2 bases at J, with 14 bases between. CDR3 sequence reads: CASRPGPGGNQPQHF. DNA of the CDR3: TGTGCCAGCAGGCCAGGTCCCGGGGGCAATCAGCCCCAGCATTTT.

The CDR3 loop is CASSDKVGHGYTF. Here the CDR3 DNA reads TGTGCCAGCAGTGACAAGGTTGGGCATGGCTACACCTTC. The chain couples TRBV2 to TRBJ1-2; no clear D gene. The CDR3 is 13 residues long. The germline gives CDR1 SNHLY, CDR2 FYNNEI. The V and J ends lost 3 bases and 6 bases respectively, with 11 bases between them. Filled out from reference TRBV2 and TRBJ1-2, the complete variable domain reads EPEVTQTPSHQVTQMGQEVILRCVPISNHLYFYWYRQILGQKVEFLVSFYNNEISEKSEIFDDQFSVERPDGSNFTLKIRSTKLEDSAMYFCASSDKVGHGYTFGSGTRLTVV.

The V gene is TRBV7-2, the J gene TRBJ2-7, with 9 bases identical to TRBD1. After removal of 4 bases from V and 0 bases from J, the junction contained 4 bases not matched to a gene. This CDR3 is 15 amino acids long. The germline gives CDR1 SGHTA, CDR2 FQGNSA. CDR3 DNA: TGTGCCAGCAGCTGGGGACAGGGTTTCTCCTACGAGCAGTACTTC. Amino acid sequence: CASSWGQGFSYEQYF.

The chain links TRBV14 to TRBJ2-1, with D unresolved. The V gene's germline CDR1 is SGHDN and CDR2 FVKESK. Trimming took 3 bases from V and 4 from J, leaving 1 base between them. The CDR3 sequence is 11 residues long. In nucleotides, the CDR3 is TGTGCCAGCAGCCAGTACAATGAGCAGTTCTTC. It encodes CASSQYNEQFF.

This chain links TRBV11-3 with TRBJ2-1; D is ambiguous. CDR1 is SGHNT and CDR2 is YENEEA in the germline V gene. V was clipped by 1 base and J by 0 bases, with 7 bases between them. The CDR3 has 15 residues. CDR3 nucleotide sequence: TGTGCCAGCAGCTTAGCGGCTCTCTCCTACAATGAGCAGTTCTTC. Translated: CASSLAALSYNEQFF.

V and J are TRBV18 and TRBJ2-5, with unresolved D. CDR1 and CDR2 (germline): KGHSH, LQKENI. V gave up 3 bases and J gave up 0 bases, with 11 bases separating them. The CDR3 covers 15 residues. The CDR3 bases are TGTGCCAGCTCACCTTCGTTAACTAACCAAGAGACCCAGTACTTC. It specifies CASSPSLTNQETQYF.

The chain uses TRBV30 and TRBJ2-7, with D perhaps TRBD1 or TRBD2 (5 bases each). Trimming cost V 7 bases and J 1 base, with 11 bases left between them. The CDR3 loop spans 12 amino acids. Germline V gene data show CDR1 as GTSNPN and CDR2 as SVGIG (reference sequence). CDR3 residues: CAFGTTSYEQYF. The CDR3 region has the DNA TGTGCCTTCGGGACCACGTCCTACGAGCAGTACTTC. The full variable domain, its missing parts supplied by reference TRBV30 and TRBJ2-7, is SQTIHQWPATLVQPVGSPLSLECTVEGTSNPNLYWYRQAAGRGLQLLFYSVGIGQISSEVPQNLSASRPQDRQFILSSKKLLLSDSGFYLCAFGTTSYEQYFGPGTRLTVT.

J is TRBJ2-2 and V is TRBV19; D tentatively fits TRBD1 or TRBD2 (6 bases each). Germline CDR1 is LNHDA and CDR2 is SQIVND (reference sequence). V was trimmed by 6 bases and J by 2 bases, leaving 13 bases between them. The CDR3 covers 15 residues. As DNA, the CDR3 is TGTGCCAGTAGAGGGGGGAAGTTAAACACCGGGGAGCTGTTTTTT. Amino acid sequence: CASRGGKLNTGELFF.

CDR3 nucleotides: TGTGCCAGCGAGTCAACCCCCGGGAGTTCCGCTTTCTTT. As protein: CASESTPGSSAFF. The chain has TRBV6-1 and TRBJ1-1; D call uncertain. Germline values: CDR1 MNHNS, CDR2 SASEGT. The V and J ends lost 8 bases and 11 bases respectively, with 21 bases between them. The CDR3 consists of 13 residues.

Remarks on this clone: The sample carries other DNA sequences with the same CDR3. The chain employs TRBV18 and TRBJ2-5; D is perhaps TRBD1 (5 bases). Germline CDR1 and CDR2: KGHSH and LQKENI. CDR3 length equals 13 residues. The ends were cut back, 3 bases at V and 1 base at J, with 6 bases in the middle. CDR3 amino acids: CASSPGLQETQYF. CDR3 nucleotide sequence: TGTGCCAGCTCACCGGGGCTCCAAGAGACCCAGTACTTC.

The chain joins TRBV9 to TRBJ1-2; a weak D match, TRBD1 (5 bases). The V gene's germline CDR1 is SGDLS and CDR2 YYNGEE. V was pared by 0 bases and J by 9 bases, with 12 bases between. The CDR3 covers 13 residues. CDR3 sequence reads: CASSVDQGGSYTF. CDR3 nucleotide sequence: TGTGCCAGCAGCGTAGACCAGGGAGGGAGCTACACCTTC.

In this sample, this clone turned up once. The CDR3 loop reads CASSQQTGLNTEAFF. CDR3 in DNA: TGCGCCAGCAGCCAACAGACAGGATTGAACACTGAAGCTTTCTTT. The chain has TRBV4-1 and TRBJ1-1; D perhaps matches TRBD1 (6 bases). Germline values: CDR1 MGHRA, CDR2 YSYEKL. This CDR3 comprises 15 residues. Trimming took off 2 bases at V and 0 bases at J, with 10 bases between the two ends.

This chain uses TRBV4-3 with TRBJ2-7; 7 nucleotides align to TRBD1. The germline V gene encodes CDR1 LGHNA and CDR2 YSLEER. The CDR3 has 15 residues. Germline trimming cut 1 base from V and 3 bases from J; bases unmatched to any gene: 6. The CDR3 protein is CASSQVGQKNYEQYF. The CDR3, as DNA: TGCGCCAGCAGCCAAGTGGGACAGAAGAACTACGAGCAGTACTTC.

CDR3 nucleotides: TGTGCCACCAGCCTACTGGCAGGGGGCGAAGAGACCCAGTACTTC. Residues: CATSLLAGGEETQYF. This sequence joins TRBV15 and TRBJ2-5; 8 bases are shared with TRBD1. The trim removed 5 bases at V and 3 bases at J, leaving 8 bases unmatched. The CDR3 spans 15 residues. Germline V gene sequence: CDR1 LNHNV, CDR2 YYDKDF (reference sequence).

The CDR3 loop is CATGKGGNGNTIYF. The DNA for the CDR3 is TGCGCCACCGGTAAAGGGGGTAATGGAAACACCATATATTTT. J is TRBJ1-3 and V is TRBV10-2; TRBD1 is a possible D gene (6 bases). Looked up from germline, CDR1 is WSHSY and CDR2 is SAAADI. This CDR3 spans 14 amino acids. Trimming cost V 10 bases and J 3 bases, with 16 bases left between them.

This rearrangement joins TRBV18 to TRBJ2-7, with D tentatively TRBD1 (5 bases). Between the trimmed V and J ends, which lost 0 bases and 7 bases, there was a span of 19 bases. The length of the CDR3 is 16 residues. Germline V gene data show CDR1 as KGHSH and CDR2 as LQKENI. The CDR3 DNA sequence: TGTGCCAGCTCACCACCGTCGGGTGATGGGGCTTGGGAGCAGTACTTC. This encodes CASSPPSGDGAWEQYF.

This chain uses TRBV7-3 with TRBJ2-2; D unresolved. V lost 5 bases and J lost 4, with 11 bases in between. This CDR3 comprises 14 residues. The germline V gene encodes CDR1 SGHTA and CDR2 FQGTGA. The CDR3 here is CASSILDGTGELFF. In DNA, the CDR3 is TGTGCCAGCAGCATACTGGACGGCACCGGGGAGCTGTTTTTT.

The genes are TRBV5-1 and TRBJ2-1, with D maybe TRBD1 (5 bases). There are 14 residues in the CDR3. Germline loops: CDR1 SGHRS, CDR2 YFSETQ. Trimming took 4 bases from V and 7 from J, leaving 15 bases between them. Here the CDR3 reads CASSLTLTVNEQFF. The DNA of the CDR3 is TGCGCCAGCAGCCTAACCCTGACAGTTAATGAGCAGTTCTTC.

The V and J genes are TRBV7-3 and TRBJ1-6; D call uncertain. V lost 2 bases, J lost 6 bases, and 5 bases lay in between. The CDR3 extends over 13 amino acids. Germline values: CDR1 SGHTA, CDR2 FQGTGA. The CDR3 coding sequence is TGTGCCAGCAGCTTAGATCGTAATTCACCCCTCCACTTT. It encodes CASSLDRNSPLHF. The full variable domain, completed using reference TRBV7-3 and TRBJ1-6, is GAGVSQTPSNKVTEKGKYVELRCDPISGHTALYWYRQSLGQGPEFLIYFQGTGAADDSGLPNDRFFAVRPEGSVSTLKIQRTERGDSAVYLCASSLDRNSPLHFGNGTRLTVT.

V is TRBV27 and J is TRBJ2-2; D is perhaps TRBD2 (5 bases). V dropped 5 bases and J dropped 5 bases, with 9 bases sitting between them. Germline V lookup: CDR1 MNHEY, CDR2 SMNVEV (reference sequence). This CDR3 has 13 residues. DNA of the CDR3: TGTGCCAGCAGTCCTCGGGGTACCGGGGAGCTGTTTTTT. Translating it yields CASSPRGTGELFF.

The genes are TRBV6-5 and TRBJ2-7; 9 nucleotides line up with TRBD1. V lost 6 bases and J lost 1; bases outside the gene matches: 4. There are 14 residues in the CDR3. The germline CDR1 and CDR2 sequences are MNHEY and SVGAGI. The DNA of the CDR3 is TGTGCCAGCAGCCCTGACAGGGGGTCCTACGAGCAGTACTTC. It is translated as CASSPDRGSYEQYF.